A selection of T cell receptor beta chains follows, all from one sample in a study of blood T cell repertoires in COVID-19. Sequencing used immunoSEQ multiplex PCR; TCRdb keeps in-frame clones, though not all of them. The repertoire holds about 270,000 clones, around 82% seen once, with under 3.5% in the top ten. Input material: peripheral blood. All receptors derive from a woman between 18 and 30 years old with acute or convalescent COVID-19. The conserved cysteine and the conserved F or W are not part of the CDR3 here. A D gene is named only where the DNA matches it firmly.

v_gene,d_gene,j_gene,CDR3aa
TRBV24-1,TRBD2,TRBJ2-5,ATSDFLAGAEETQY
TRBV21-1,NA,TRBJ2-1,ASSKGICGRAISAKYNEQF
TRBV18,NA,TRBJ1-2,ASSAGQIAGYT
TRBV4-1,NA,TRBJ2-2,ASSHGEWTGELF
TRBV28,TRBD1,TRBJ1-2,ASSLGTGLGHYGYT
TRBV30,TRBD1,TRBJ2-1,AWSVQGALGGHNEQF
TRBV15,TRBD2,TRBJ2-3,ATSRAPGLAGFPDTQY
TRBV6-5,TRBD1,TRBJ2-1,ASKTGSHNEQF
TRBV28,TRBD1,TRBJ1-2,ASSLPGGRGRSWDYGYT
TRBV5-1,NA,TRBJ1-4,ASSLNLQDEKLF
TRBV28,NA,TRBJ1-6,ASSLIDRDNSPLH
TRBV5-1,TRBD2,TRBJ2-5,ASSLGQREGETQY
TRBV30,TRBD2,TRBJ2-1,AWRGLAGTSYNEQF
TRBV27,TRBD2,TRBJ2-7,ASSPLADVPYEQY
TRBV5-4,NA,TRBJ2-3,ASSLGASGTDTQY
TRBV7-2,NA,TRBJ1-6,ASRPGGSSYNSPLH
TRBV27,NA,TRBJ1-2,ASSLLGHPNYGYT
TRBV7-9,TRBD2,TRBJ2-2,ASSMSGRAGGELF
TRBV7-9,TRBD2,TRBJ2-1,ASSRGDAPTSGLRTVQF
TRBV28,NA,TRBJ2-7,ASSPPGETTYEQY
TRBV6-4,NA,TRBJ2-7,ASLLEISYEQY
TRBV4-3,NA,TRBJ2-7,ASSPGLAITQY
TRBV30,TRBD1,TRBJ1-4,AWSRGQGGGLF
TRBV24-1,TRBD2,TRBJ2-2,ATSDFGSSGSGELF
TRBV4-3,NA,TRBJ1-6,ASSQDRSPGTSNSPLH
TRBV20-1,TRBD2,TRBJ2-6,SASMGLAGPTGANVLT